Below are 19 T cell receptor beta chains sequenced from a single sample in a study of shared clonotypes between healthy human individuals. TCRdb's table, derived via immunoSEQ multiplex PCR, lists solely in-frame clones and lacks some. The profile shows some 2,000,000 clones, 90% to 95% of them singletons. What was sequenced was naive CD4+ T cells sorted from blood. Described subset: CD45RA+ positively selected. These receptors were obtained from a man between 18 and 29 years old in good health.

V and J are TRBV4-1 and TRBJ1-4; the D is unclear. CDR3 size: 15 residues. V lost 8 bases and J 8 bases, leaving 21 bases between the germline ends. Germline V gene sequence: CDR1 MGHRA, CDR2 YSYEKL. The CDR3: CASSSIGIGREKLFF. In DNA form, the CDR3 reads TGCGCCAGCTCTAGCATCGGGATCGGAAGGGAAAAACTGTTTTTT.

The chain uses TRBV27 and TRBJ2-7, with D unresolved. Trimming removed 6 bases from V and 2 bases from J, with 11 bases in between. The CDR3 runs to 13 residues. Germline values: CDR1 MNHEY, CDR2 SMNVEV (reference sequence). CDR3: CASRLGGPYEQYF. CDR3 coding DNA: TGTGCCAGCAGATTGGGTGGTCCCTACGAGCAGTACTTC.

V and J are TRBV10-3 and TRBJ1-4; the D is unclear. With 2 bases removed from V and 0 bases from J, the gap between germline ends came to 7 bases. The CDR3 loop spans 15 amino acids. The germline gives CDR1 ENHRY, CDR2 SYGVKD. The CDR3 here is CAISEESATNEKLFF. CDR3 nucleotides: TGTGCCATCAGTGAGGAGTCAGCAACTAATGAAAAACTGTTTTTT.

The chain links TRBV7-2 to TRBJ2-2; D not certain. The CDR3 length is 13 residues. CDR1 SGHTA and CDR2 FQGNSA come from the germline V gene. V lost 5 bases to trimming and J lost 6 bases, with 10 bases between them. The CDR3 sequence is CASSKKEAGELFF. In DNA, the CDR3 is TGTGCCAGCAGCAAAAAAGAGGCCGGGGAGCTGTTTTTT.

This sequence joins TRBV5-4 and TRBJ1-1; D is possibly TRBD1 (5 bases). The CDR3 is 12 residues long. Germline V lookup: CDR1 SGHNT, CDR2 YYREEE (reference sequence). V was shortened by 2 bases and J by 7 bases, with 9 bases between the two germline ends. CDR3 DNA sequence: TGTGCCAGCAGCTTCTGGGGCGGTGAAGCTTTCTTT. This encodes CASSFWGGEAFF.

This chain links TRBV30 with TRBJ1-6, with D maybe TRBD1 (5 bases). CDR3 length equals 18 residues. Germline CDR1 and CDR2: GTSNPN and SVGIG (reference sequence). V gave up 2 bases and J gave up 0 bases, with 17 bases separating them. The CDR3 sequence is CAWSPSAGKFSYNSPLHF. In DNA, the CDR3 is TGTGCCTGGAGTCCCTCCGCAGGGAAGTTCTCCTATAATTCACCCCTCCACTTT.

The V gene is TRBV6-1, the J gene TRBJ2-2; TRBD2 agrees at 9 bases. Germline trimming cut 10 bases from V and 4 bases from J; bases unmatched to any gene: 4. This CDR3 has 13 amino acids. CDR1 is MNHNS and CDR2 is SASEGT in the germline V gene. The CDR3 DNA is TGTGCCACCCGACTAGCGGCCACCGGGGAGCTGTTTTTT. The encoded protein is CATRLAATGELFF.

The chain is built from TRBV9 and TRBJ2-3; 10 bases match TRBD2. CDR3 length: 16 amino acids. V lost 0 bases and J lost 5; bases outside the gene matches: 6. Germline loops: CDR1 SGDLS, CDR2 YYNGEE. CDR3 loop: CASSVGLAGAVDTQYF. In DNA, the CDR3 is TGTGCCAGCAGCGTAGGGCTAGCGGGGGCGGTAGATACGCAGTATTTT.

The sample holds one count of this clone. CDR3 amino acids: CASSLGRGPFEQYF. CDR3 DNA: TGTGCCAGCAGTTTGGGACGGGGACCTTTCGAGCAGTACTTC. The chain links TRBV27 to TRBJ2-7; D is possibly TRBD1 or TRBD2 (5 bases each). Deletions cut 3 bases from V and 6 bases from J, with 15 bases between. This CDR3 region has 14 residues. Germline V gene data show CDR1 as MNHEY and CDR2 as SMNVEV (reference sequence).

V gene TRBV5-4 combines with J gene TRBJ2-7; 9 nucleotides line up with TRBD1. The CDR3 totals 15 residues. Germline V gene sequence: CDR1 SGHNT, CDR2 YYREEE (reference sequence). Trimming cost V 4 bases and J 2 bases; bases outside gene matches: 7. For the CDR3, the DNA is TGTGCCAGCAGCCCAAGTTGGGACAGGGCCTACGAGCAGTACTTC. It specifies CASSPSWDRAYEQYF.

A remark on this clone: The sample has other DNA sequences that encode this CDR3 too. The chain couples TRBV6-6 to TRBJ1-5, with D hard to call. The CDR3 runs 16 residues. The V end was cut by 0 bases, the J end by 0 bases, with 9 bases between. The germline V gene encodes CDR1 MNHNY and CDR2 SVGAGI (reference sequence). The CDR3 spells CASSYSGPYSNQPQHF. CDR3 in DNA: TGTGCCAGCAGTTACTCAGGTCCTTATAGCAATCAGCCCCAGCATTTT.

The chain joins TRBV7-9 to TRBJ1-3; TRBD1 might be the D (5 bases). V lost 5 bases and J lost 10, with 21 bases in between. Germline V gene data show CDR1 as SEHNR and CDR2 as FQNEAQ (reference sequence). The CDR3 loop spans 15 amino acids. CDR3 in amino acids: CASSPRDRAARTIYF. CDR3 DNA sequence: TGTGCCAGCAGCCCTAGGGACCGGGCCGCCAGGACCATATATTTT.

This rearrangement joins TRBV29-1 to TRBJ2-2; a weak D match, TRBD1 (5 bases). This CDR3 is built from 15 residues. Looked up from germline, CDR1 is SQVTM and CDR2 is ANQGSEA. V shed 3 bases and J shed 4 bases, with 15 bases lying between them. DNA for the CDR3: TGCAGCGTTGATTGGCTCCAGGGTGGCACCGGGGAGCTGTTTTTT. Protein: CSVDWLQGGTGELFF.

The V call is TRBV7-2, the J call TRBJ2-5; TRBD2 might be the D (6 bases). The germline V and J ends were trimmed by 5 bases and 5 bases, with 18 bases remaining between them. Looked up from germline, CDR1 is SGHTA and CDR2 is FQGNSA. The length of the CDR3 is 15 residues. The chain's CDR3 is CASSPPRGRGETQYF. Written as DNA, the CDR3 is TGTGCCAGCAGCCCCCCCCGTGGACGGGGGGAGACCCAGTACTTC.

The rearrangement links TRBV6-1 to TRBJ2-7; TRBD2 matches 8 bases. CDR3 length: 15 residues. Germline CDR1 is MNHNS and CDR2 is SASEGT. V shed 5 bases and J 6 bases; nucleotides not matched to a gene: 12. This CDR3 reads CASSPGYQRESEQYF. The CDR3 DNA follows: TGTGCCAGCAGTCCAGGCTATCAGCGGGAGAGCGAGCAGTACTTC.

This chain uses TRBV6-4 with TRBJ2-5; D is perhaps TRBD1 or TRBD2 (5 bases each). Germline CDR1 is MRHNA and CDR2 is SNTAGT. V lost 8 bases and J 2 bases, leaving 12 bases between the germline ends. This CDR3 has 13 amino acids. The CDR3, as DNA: TGTGCCAGCGCAGAGGGGCCACAAGAGACCCAGTACTTC. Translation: CASAEGPQETQYF.

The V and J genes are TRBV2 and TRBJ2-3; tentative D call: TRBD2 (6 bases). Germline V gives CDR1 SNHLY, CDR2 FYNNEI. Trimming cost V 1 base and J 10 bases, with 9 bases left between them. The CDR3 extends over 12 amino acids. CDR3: CASSEDWRAQYF. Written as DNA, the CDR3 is TGTGCCAGCAGTGAAGACTGGAGGGCGCAGTATTTT. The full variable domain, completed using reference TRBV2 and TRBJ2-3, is EPEVTQTPSHQVTQMGQEVILRCVPISNHLYFYWYRQILGQKVEFLVSFYNNEISEKSEIFDDQFSVERPDGSNFTLKIRSTKLEDSAMYFCASSEDWRAQYFGPGTRLTVL.

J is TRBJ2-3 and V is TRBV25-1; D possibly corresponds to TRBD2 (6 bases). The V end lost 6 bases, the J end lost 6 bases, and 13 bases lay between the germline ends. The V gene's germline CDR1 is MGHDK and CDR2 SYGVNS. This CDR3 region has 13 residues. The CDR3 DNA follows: TGTGCCAGCAGCGTTACAGGAGGGGATACGCAGTATTTT. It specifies CASSVTGGDTQYF.

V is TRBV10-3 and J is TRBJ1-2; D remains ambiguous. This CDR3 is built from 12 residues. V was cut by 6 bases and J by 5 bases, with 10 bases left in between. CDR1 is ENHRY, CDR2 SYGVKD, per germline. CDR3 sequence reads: CAISSDSYGYTF. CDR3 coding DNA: TGTGCCATCAGCTCCGACTCTTATGGCTACACCTTC.